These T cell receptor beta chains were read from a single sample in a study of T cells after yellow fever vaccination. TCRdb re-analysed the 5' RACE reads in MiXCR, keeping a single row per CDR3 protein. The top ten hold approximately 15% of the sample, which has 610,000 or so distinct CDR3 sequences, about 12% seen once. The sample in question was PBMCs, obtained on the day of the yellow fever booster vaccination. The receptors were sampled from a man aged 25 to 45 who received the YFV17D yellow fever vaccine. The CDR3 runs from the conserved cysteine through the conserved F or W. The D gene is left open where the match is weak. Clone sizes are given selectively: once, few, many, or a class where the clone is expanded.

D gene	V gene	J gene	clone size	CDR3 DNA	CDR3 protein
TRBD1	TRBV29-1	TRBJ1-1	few	TGCAGCGTTTATGAGGGGGCGCGGGGGAACACTGAAGCTTTCTTT	CSVYEGARGNTEAFF
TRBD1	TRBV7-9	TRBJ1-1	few	TGTGCCAGCAGCCGGGACAGGGAGGTGGCTGAAGCTTTCTTT	CASSRDREVAEAFF
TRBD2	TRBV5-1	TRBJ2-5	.	TGCGCCAGCAGCGCTGAACCGACTAGCGGGAGGGCCCTCCCAGAGACCCAGTACTTC	CASSAEPTSGRALPETQYF
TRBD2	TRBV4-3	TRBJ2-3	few	TGCGCCAGCAGCCCACTAGCGGGAGTGGCAGATACGCAGTATTTT	CASSPLAGVADTQYF
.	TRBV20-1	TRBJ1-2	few	TGCAGTGCAACCACAGGGATGGGGGGCTACACCTTC	CSATTGMGGYTF
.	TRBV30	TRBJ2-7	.	TGTGCCTGGAGTGTATCAGGGTACGAGCAGTACTTC	CAWSVSGYEQYF
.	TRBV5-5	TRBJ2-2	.	TGTGCCAGCACTACTTCGTCGGGTTGGACCGGGGAGCTGTTTTTT	CASTTSSGWTGELFF
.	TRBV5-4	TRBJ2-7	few	TGTGCCAGCAGCTCAAAGACTACCTCAAGCTCCTACGAGCAGTACTTC	CASSSKTTSSSYEQYF
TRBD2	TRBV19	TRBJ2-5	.	TGTGCCAGTAGTATCTCTGGCGGGAGGGCCACGGAGACCCAGTACTTC	CASSISGGRATETQYF
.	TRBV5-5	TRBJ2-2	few	TGTGCCAGCAGCTTGGGTTATACGAACACCGGGGAGCTGTTTTTT	CASSLGYTNTGELFF
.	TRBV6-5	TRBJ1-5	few	TGTGCCAGCAGTTACGGGGGACGCAATCAGCCCCAGCATTTT	CASSYGGRNQPQHF
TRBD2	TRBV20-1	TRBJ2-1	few	TGCAGTGCTAGAGGTCCAGCGGGATTAAATGAGCAGTTCTTC	CSARGPAGLNEQFF
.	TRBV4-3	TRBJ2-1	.	TGCGCCAGCAGCCAGGGGAACAGGGCGGCCTACAATGAGCAGTTCTTC	CASSQGNRAAYNEQFF
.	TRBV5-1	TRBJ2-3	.	TGCGCCAGCAGCTTAACAGGGGGGGCCGATACGCAGTATTTT	CASSLTGGADTQYF
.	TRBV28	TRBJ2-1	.	TGTGCCAGCAGCCGCGGTGGGTATGAGCAGTTCTTC	CASSRGGYEQFF
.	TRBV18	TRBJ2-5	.	TGTGCCAGCTCACCACCGACACCACCTCGGGAGACCCAGTACTTC	CASSPPTPPRETQYF
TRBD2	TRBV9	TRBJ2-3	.	TGTGCCAGCAGCGTAGGACTAGCGGGAGATACGCAGTATTTT	CASSVGLAGDTQYF
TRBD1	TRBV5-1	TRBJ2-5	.	TGCGCCAGCAGGGCCGGGACAGAAGAGACCCAGTACTTC	CASRAGTEETQYF
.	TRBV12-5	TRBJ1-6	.	TGTGCTAGTGGTTTCGAGAGCTCCTATAATTCACCCCTCCACTTT	CASGFESSYNSPLHF
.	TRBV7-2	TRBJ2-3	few	TGTGCCAGCAGCTCCCAGGGGGGGATTAGCACAGATACGCAGTATTTT	CASSSQGGISTDTQYF
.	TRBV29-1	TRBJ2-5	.	TGCAGCGTTGTTGGGGGGGCTTTTAGGGAGACCCAGTACTTC	CSVVGGAFRETQYF
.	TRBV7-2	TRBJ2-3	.	TGTGCCAGCAGCTTTAGAGGGACGCAGTATTTT	CASSFRGTQYF
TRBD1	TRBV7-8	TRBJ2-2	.	TGTGCCAGCAGCTTAGCGAGGGTTACCGGGACAGGGAACACCGGGGAGCTGTTTTTT	CASSLARVTGTGNTGELFF
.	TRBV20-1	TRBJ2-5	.	TGCAGTGCTACTGATCAGCTAGGGGAAGAGACCCAGTACTTC	CSATDQLGEETQYF
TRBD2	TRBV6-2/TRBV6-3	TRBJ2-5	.	TGTGCCAGCAGTTACTCTGATCTTCTAGCGGGTCAAGAGACCCAGTACTTC	CASSYSDLLAGQETQYF
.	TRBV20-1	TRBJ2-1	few	TGCAGTGCTAGACCCATGGGACTCTACAATGAGCAGTTCTTC	CSARPMGLYNEQFF
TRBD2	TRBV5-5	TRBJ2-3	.	TGTGCCAGCAGCCCACCCCAGAGCGGGGGCTACACAGATACGCAGTATTTT	CASSPPQSGGYTDTQYF
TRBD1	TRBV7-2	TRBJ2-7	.	TGTGCCAGCAGCATGACAGGGGCAGCGTGGGAGCAGTACTTC	CASSMTGAAWEQYF
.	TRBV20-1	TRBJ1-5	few	TGCAGTGCTAGAAAGGGGTGGGGGGGGAATCAGCCCCAGCATTTT	CSARKGWGGNQPQHF
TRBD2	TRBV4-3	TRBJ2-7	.	TGCGCCAGCAGCCAAGGCCTAGCGGGAGATTTATCCGAGCAGTACTTC	CASSQGLAGDLSEQYF
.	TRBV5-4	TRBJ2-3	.	TGTGCCAGCTCCCCCAAGCTAGCAGGGGCCACAGATACGCAGTATTTT	CASSPKLAGATDTQYF
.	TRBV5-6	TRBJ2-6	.	TGTGCCAGCAGCGGACGGAACTCTGGGGCCAACGTCCTGACTTTC	CASSGRNSGANVLTF
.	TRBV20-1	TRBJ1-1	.	TGCAGTGCCCAAGTTGTGGGGGTGGCTGAAGCTTTCTTT	CSAQVVGVAEAFF
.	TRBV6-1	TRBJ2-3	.	TGTGCCAGTACGCCGGACGGGTCCCACACAGATACGCAGTATTTT	CASTPDGSHTDTQYF
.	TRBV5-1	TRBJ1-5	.	TGCGCCAGCAGCCCCCAGGGGTCCGTTGGTCAGCCCCAGCATTTT	CASSPQGSVGQPQHF
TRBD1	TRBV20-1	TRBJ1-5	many	TGCAGTGCTCAGACAGGGGGAAATCAGCCCCAGCATTTT	CSAQTGGNQPQHF
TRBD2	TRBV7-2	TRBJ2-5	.	TGTGCCAGCAGCTTATCTAGCGGGAGAAAAGAGACCCAGTACTTC	CASSLSSGRKETQYF
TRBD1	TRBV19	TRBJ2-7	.	TGTGCCAGTAGTCCCAGGACAGGGGGCGTCGGGGAGCAGTACTTC	CASSPRTGGVGEQYF
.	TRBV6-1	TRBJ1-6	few	TGTGCCAGCATGCTTGCTTCCGATTCACCCCTCCACTTT	CASMLASDSPLHF
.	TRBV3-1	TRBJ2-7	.	TGTGCCAGCAGCCACCGCAGACAGGAGAGCTCCTACGAGCAGTACTTC	CASSHRRQESSYEQYF
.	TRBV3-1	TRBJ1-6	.	TGTGCCAGCAGCCAAGGGCACCTTTCTCTCCTCCACTTT	CASSQGHLSLLHF
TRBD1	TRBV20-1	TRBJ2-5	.	TGCAGCCCCAGGGGGTCGGAGACCCAGTACTTC	CSPRGSETQYF
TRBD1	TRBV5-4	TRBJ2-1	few	TGTGCCAGCAGCCGGACCGGGACAGGGGTCAACAATGAGCAGTTCTTC	CASSRTGTGVNNEQFF
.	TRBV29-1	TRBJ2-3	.	TGCAGCGTCCGAACAGGGACAGATACGCAGTATTTT	CSVRTGTDTQYF
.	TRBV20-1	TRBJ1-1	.	TGCAGTGCTTCCGGGACGCTGAACACTGAAGCTTTCTTT	CSASGTLNTEAFF
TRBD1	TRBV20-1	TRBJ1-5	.	TGCAGTGCTTCGACAGGGGAACTTTATAGCAATCAGCCCCAGCATTTT	CSASTGELYSNQPQHF
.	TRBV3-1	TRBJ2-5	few	TGTGCCAGCAGCCAAAGCAGGAAAGAGACCCAGTACTTC	CASSQSRKETQYF
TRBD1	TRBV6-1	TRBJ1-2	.	TGTGCCAGCAGTACAGGGGGCGAGGACTATGGCTACACCTTC	CASSTGGEDYGYTF
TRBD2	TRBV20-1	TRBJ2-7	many	TGCAGTGCTACTCTTTCTAGCGGCACCTACGAGCAGTACTTC	CSATLSSGTYEQYF
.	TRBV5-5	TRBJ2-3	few	TGTGCCAGCTCCGGTCCGGTTAGCACAGATACGCAGTATTTT	CASSGPVSTDTQYF
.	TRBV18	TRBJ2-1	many	TGTGCCAGCTCCGAGCTAGCGCGGTACAATGAGCAGTTCTTC	CASSELARYNEQFF
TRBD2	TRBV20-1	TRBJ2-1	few	TGCAGTGCTAGTTCCGGGACTAGCGGGATCAATGAGCAGTTCTTC	CSASSGTSGINEQFF
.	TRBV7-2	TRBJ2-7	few	TGTGCCAGCAGTACCCTGGGGGCGAAGGGTCACGAGCAGTACTTC	CASSTLGAKGHEQYF
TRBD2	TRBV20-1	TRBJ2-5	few	TGCAGTGCCTTCCTGGTAGCGGGTTGGAGAGAGACCCAGTACTTC	CSAFLVAGWRETQYF
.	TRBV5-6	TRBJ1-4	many	TGTGCCAGCAGCTTCGGTTCAACTAATGAAAAACTGTTTTTT	CASSFGSTNEKLFF
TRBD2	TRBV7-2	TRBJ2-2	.	TGTGCCAGCAGCTTCTTTCCGGGGGGTGTCACCGGGGAGCTGTTTTTT	CASSFFPGGVTGELFF
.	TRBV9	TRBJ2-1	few	TGTGCCAGCAGCGTAGAGGCTAGCTCAGCTGAGCAGTTCTTC	CASSVEASSAEQFF
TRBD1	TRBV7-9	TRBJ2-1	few	TGTGCCAGCAGCCACGACAGGGGAACCTACAATGAGCAGTTCTTC	CASSHDRGTYNEQFF
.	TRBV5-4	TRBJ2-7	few	TGTGCCAGCAGCAGGCCGTCCCTCGAGCAGTACTTC	CASSRPSLEQYF
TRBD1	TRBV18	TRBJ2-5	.	TGTGCCAGCTCACCCAGGGAAGGGGACAGGGAGGAGACCCAGTACTTC	CASSPREGDREETQYF